This T cell receptor (beta chain) is drawn from a study of response to subunit inactivated influenza vaccine. MiXCR, run by TCRdb on the RT-PCR reads, gives a single entry per CDR3 protein. The data show about 170,000 distinct CDR3 sequences, more than 10% seen once. This CDR3 is 15 amino acids long. The V and J ends lost 4 bases and 6 bases respectively, with 15 bases between them. CDR1 and CDR2 (germline): SGHVS, FQNEAQ. The same data also contributed to another study, on T cells expressing NK-cell markers. This second study says: UMI-tagged 5'RACE template switching yielded the TCR beta cDNA. Eight donors were sequenced, seven testing HCMV-seropositive and one testing seronegative. About 1.0-7.5% of CD8+ T cells in six or seven donors belonged to dominant NKG2C+ clonotypes.

This sequence was found in a man between 50 and 59 years old who received an inactivated influenza vaccine. The chain combines TRBV7-8 with TRBJ2-2; D perhaps matches TRBD1 (6 bases). The specimen comprised CD8+ T cells sorted from PBMCs, sampled roughly 13 days after vaccination. In DNA, the CDR3 is TGTGCCAGCAGCTACCCAGGGGATCCGGCCGGGGAGCTGTTTTTT. Its translation: CASSYPGDPAGELFF. The complete variable domain, with remaining parts taken from reference TRBV7-8 and TRBJ2-2, reads GAGVSQSPRYKVAKRGQDVALRCDPISGHVSLFWYQQALGQGPEFLTYFQNEAQLDKSGLPSDRFFAERPEGSVSTLKIQRTQQEDSAVYLCASSYPGDPAGELFFGEGSRLTVL.